This TCR beta chain was recorded in a study of blood T cell repertoires in COVID-19. This clone was recorded many times. V lost 4 bases, J lost 3 bases, and 12 bases lay in between. The germline CDR1 and CDR2 sequences are SQVTM and ANQGSEA. This CDR3 is built from 13 residues. Sequencing was performed with immunoSEQ multiplex PCR; in TCRdb, only in-frame clones are kept and a portion is missing. The sample holds approximately 77,000 clones, approximately 80% seen once. The receptor was derived from a woman aged 55-69 years with acute or convalescent COVID-19. The V gene is TRBV29-1, the J gene TRBJ1-1, with D perhaps matching TRBD1 (6 bases). Sequenced sample: peripheral blood. The CDR3 reads CSVVRDTYTEAFF. DNA for the CDR3: TGCAGCGTTGTCCGGGACACATACACTGAAGCTTTCTTT.